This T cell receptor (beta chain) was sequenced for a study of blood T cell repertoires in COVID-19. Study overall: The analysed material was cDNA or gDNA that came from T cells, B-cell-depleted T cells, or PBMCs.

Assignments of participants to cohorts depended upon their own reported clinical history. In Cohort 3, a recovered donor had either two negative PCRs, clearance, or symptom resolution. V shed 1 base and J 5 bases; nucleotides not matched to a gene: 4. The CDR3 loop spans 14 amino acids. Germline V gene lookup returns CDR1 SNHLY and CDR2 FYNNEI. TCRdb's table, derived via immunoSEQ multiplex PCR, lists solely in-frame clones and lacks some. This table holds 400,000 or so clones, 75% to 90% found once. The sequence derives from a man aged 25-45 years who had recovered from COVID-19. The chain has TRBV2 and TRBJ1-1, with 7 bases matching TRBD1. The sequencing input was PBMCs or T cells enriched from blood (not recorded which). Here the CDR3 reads CASSEGRGLTEAFF. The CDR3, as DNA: TGTGCCAGCAGTGAAGGCAGGGGGTTGACTGAAGCTTTCTTT.